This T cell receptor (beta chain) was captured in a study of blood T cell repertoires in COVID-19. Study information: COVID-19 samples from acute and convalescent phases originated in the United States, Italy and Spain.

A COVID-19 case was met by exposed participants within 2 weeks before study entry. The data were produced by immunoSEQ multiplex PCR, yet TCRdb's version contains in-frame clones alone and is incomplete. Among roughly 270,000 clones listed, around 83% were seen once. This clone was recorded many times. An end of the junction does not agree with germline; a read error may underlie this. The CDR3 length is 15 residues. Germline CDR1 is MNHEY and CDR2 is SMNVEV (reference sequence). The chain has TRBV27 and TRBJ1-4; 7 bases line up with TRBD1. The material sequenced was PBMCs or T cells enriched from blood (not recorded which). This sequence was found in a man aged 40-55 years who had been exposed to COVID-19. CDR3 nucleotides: TGTGCCAGCAGTGTATCGACAGGGATCGGAGGAGAACTGTTTTTT. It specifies CASSVSTGIGGELFF.